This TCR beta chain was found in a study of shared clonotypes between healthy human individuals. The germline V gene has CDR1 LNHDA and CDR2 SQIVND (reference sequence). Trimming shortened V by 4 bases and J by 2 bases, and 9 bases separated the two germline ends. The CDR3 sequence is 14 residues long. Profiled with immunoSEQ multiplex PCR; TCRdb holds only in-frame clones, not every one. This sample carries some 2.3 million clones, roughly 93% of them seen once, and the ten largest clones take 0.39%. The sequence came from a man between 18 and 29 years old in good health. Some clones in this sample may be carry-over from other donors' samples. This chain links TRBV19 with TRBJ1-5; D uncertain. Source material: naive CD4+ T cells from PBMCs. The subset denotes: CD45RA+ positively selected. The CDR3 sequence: CASSSGSGNQPQHF. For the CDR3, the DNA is TGTGCCAGTAGTAGTGGTTCGGGCAATCAGCCCCAGCATTTT.